This TCR beta chain appears in the sequencing data of a study of beta chain features in type 1 diabetes. The study's findings and limits: Equally in patients and controls, PCR might preferentially amplify shorter templates. The study found moderately but significantly shorter TCRB CDR3s in all four CD4+ subsets of Type 1 diabetes patients. Insertions at VDJ junctions were less frequent in type 1 diabetes patients. These patients also deleted more nucleotides at the same junctions.

Expressed TCRB transcripts were sequenced because the entire RNA isolate underwent reverse transcription. This table comes from immunoSEQ multiplex PCR, and its TCRdb copy is limited to in-frame clones, with some not included. The table includes a few hundred thousand clones, roughly 12% detected once. The CDR3 has 14 amino acids. Germline CDR1 LNHNV, CDR2 YYDKDF (reference sequence). Trimming stripped 0 bases from V and 4 bases from J, with 10 bases between. Notes on this clone: Antigen unknown.

The TCR sequence derives from a woman aged 18 to 35 with type 1 diabetes. The chain uses TRBV15 and TRBJ2-7, with D maybe TRBD1 (5 bases). The sample was naive CD4+ T cells from blood. DNA for the CDR3: TGTGCCACCAGCAGAGAAGGGGTTGGGTACGAGCAGTACTTC. It is translated as CATSREGVGYEQYF.